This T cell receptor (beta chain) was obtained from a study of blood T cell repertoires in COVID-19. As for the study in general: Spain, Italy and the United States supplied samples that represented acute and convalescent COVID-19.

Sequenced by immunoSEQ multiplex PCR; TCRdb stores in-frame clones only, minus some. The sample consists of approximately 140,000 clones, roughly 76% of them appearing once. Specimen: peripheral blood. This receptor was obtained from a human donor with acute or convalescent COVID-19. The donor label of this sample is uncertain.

Here the CDR3 DNA reads TGTGCCAGCAGTTTATGGGGGGGTGGCCAGCCCCAGCATTTT. As protein: CASSLWGGGQPQHF. This rearrangement joins TRBV27 to TRBJ1-5, with a weak D call TRBD1 (5 bases). In germline, CDR1 is MNHEY, CDR2 SMNVEV (reference sequence). The CDR3 spans 14 residues. Trimming pared 1 base from V and 7 bases from J, leaving 11 bases between.